Following are 29 T cell receptor beta chains from one sample sequenced in a study of CD8+CD57+ T cells in acquired aplastic anemia. The TCR beta profiling, which covered VDJ combination and CDR3 sequence, was carried out using genomic DNA as the template. TCRdb itself ran the reads through MiXCR, one entry per CDR3 protein. The repertoire holds roughly 50,000 distinct CDR3 sequences, roughly 69% seen once, with under 40% in the top ten. Sequencing used sorted CD4+, CD8+, or CD8+CD57+ T cells (not recorded which) from PBMCs. Receptors were obtained from a human donor in good health, serving as a control.

The chain recombines TRBV7-2 with TRBJ1-1; D uncertain. The ends were cut back, 0 bases at V and 6 bases at J, with 5 bases in the middle. Germline CDR1 SGHTA, CDR2 FQGNSA. The CDR3 runs 12 residues. The CDR3 is CASSLAFAEAFF. The CDR3 DNA sequence: TGTGCCAGCAGCTTAGCTTTCGCTGAAGCTTTCTTT.

The chain carries TRBV5-1 and TRBJ1-1; 12 nucleotides match TRBD1. V shed 0 bases and J 1 base; nucleotides not matched to a gene: 7. Per the germline V gene, CDR1 is SGHRS and CDR2 is YFSETQ. The CDR3 extends over 18 amino acids. The CDR3 loop is CASSLEGQGAPGNTEAFF. The CDR3 DNA is TGCGCCAGCAGCTTGGAGGGACAGGGGGCCCCAGGGAACACTGAAGCTTTCTTT.

The chain recombines TRBV15 with TRBJ2-1; maybe TRBD2 (6 bases). V lost 1 base and J 6 bases, leaving 13 bases between the germline ends. Germline V gene sequence: CDR1 LNHNV, CDR2 YYDKDF (reference sequence). The length of the CDR3 is 15 residues. The CDR3 protein is CATSRASQGGNEQFF. Written as DNA, the CDR3 is TGTGCCACCAGCAGAGCGTCTCAGGGAGGCAATGAGCAGTTCTTC.

This clonotype was recorded many times. The chain has TRBV10-2 and TRBJ2-3, with 13 positions matching TRBD2. Germline-derived CDR1 and CDR2 are WSHSY and SAAADI. The junction had 6 bases not matched to a gene; V was cut back by 7 bases and J by 5 bases. The length of the CDR3 is 15 residues. CDR3: CASTGLAGVGDTQYF. The CDR3, as DNA: TGCGCCAGCACTGGACTAGCGGGAGTGGGAGATACGCAGTATTTT.

The V and J genes are TRBV2 and TRBJ1-2; D gene uncertain. From germline, CDR1 is SNHLY and CDR2 FYNNEI. The CDR3 is 13 amino acids. V lost 0 bases to trimming and J lost 3 bases, with 5 bases between them. This CDR3 is CASSEAGDYGYTF. DNA for the CDR3: TGTGCCAGCAGTGAAGCGGGTGACTATGGCTACACCTTC. Full variable domain (missing parts from reference TRBV2 and TRBJ1-2): EPEVTQTPSHQVTQMGQEVILRCVPISNHLYFYWYRQILGQKVEFLVSFYNNEISEKSEIFDDQFSVERPDGSNFTLKIRSTKLEDSAMYFCASSEAGDYGYTFGSGTRLTVV.

The J gene is TRBJ2-2, the V gene TRBV10-3, with D uncertain. Germline V CDR1 and CDR2: ENHRY, SYGVKD. V lost 4 bases, J lost 0 bases, and 9 bases lay in between. This CDR3 is 15 amino acids long. This CDR3 reads CAISARSANTGELFF. CDR3 DNA: TGTGCCATCAGTGCCCGTTCCGCGAACACCGGGGAGCTGTTTTTT.

In this sample, this clonotype turned up a few times. V gene TRBV15 combines with J gene TRBJ2-7, with unresolved D. CDR3 length equals 13 residues. Germline V gene sequence: CDR1 LNHNV, CDR2 YYDKDF (reference sequence). V was pared by 3 bases and J by 2 bases, with 8 bases between. The CDR3, as DNA: TGTGCCACCAGCAGCTTAGGTCCCTACGAGCAGTACTTC. Amino acid sequence: CATSSLGPYEQYF.

This chain uses TRBV24-1 with TRBJ2-3; D is perhaps TRBD1 or TRBD2 (5 bases each). The CDR3 has 15 amino acids. Looked up from germline, CDR1 is KGHDR and CDR2 is SFDVKD. V lost 1 base and J 0 bases, leaving 7 bases between the germline ends. In DNA, the CDR3 is TGTGCCACCAGTGATTTTGGGACGAGCACAGATACGCAGTATTTT. Its protein product is CATSDFGTSTDTQYF.

This clonotype was seen at least ten times. In nucleotides, the CDR3 is TGTGCCAGCAGTTACAGTAGTCCCTACGAGCAGTACTTC. Translation gives CASSYSSPYEQYF. The chain recombines TRBV6-2 or TRBV6-3 with TRBJ2-7; no firm D call. Per germline, CDR1 MNHEY and CDR2 SVGEGT. The CDR3 has 13 amino acids. V dropped 2 bases and J dropped 2 bases, with 7 bases sitting between them.

Only a few counts were recorded for this clonotype. This chain connects TRBV2 to TRBJ2-7; 8 bases fit TRBD2. The V segment lost 7 bases and the J segment 1 base; nucleotides outside the gene matches: 3. CDR1 and CDR2 from the germline V gene are SNHLY and FYNNEI. The CDR3 is made up of 13 amino acids. The CDR3 DNA sequence: TGTGCCAGCAAGGCGGGGGGATCCTACGAGCAGTACTTC. This codes for CASKAGGSYEQYF.

This clonotype was seen once. The V gene is TRBV19, the J gene TRBJ1-2, with 10 bases that match TRBD1. After removal of 7 bases from V and 6 bases from J, the junction contained 11 bases not matched to a gene. This CDR3 spans 15 amino acids. Germline V gives CDR1 LNHDA, CDR2 SQIVND (reference sequence). The CDR3 region has the DNA TGTGCCAGTAAGATGGCGGGACAGGGGATGGATGGCTACACCTTC. This sequence encodes CASKMAGQGMDGYTF.

J is TRBJ1-4 and V is TRBV7-3, with D possibly TRBD1 on 5 matching bases. Germline V lookup: CDR1 SGHTA, CDR2 FQGTGA. The CDR3 covers 14 residues. V dropped 3 bases and J dropped 5 bases, with 10 bases sitting between them. CDR3 DNA sequence: TGTGCCAGCAGCTTGGACAACCAAAATGAAAAACTGTTTTTT. It is translated as CASSLDNQNEKLFF.

This clonotype was observed a single time. The chain carries TRBV2 and TRBJ1-2; 7 nucleotides align to TRBD1. The trim removed 2 bases at V and 3 bases at J, leaving 0 bases unmatched. The germline V gene encodes CDR1 SNHLY and CDR2 FYNNEI. The CDR3 is 13 amino acids. CDR3 DNA: TGTGCCAGCAGTGAAACAGGGGACTATGGCTACACCTTC. This encodes CASSETGDYGYTF.

This clonotype was observed a handful of times. The genes are TRBV7-2 and TRBJ2-7, with D unresolved. Per germline, CDR1 SGHTA and CDR2 FQGNSA. The CDR3 is made up of 11 amino acids. V shed 3 bases and J shed 2 bases, with 2 bases lying between them. CDR3 loop: CASSFAYEQYF. The CDR3 region has the DNA TGTGCCAGCAGCTTCGCCTACGAGCAGTACTTC.

The CDR3 protein is CASSDGGGEQYF. CDR3 nucleotides: TGCGCCAGCAGTGACGGGGGCGGCGAGCAGTACTTC. The V call is TRBV10-1, the J call TRBJ2-7; D is perhaps TRBD1 or TRBD2 (6 bases each). Per germline, CDR1 WNHNN and CDR2 SYGVQD (reference sequence). This CDR3 spans 12 amino acids. Deletions cut 3 bases from V and 6 bases from J, with 9 bases between.

The chain joins TRBV20-1 to TRBJ2-1; tentative D call: TRBD2 (7 bases). CDR3 length: 14 amino acids. Germline CDR1 reads DFQATT; CDR2 reads SNEGSKA (reference sequence). The ends were cut back, 8 bases at V and 1 base at J, with 15 bases in the middle. The CDR3 DNA reads TGCAGTCCTGAGGGGGGGGGATCCTACAATGAGCAGTTCTTC. Its protein product is CSPEGGGSYNEQFF.

The V call is TRBV9, the J call TRBJ1-2, with TRBD1 matching 7 bases. CDR1 is SGDLS, CDR2 YYNGEE, per germline. The CDR3 sequence is 13 residues long. Germline trimming cut 4 bases from V and 4 bases from J; bases unmatched to any gene: 4. The chain's CDR3 is CASSHRQGYGYTF. The CDR3 DNA sequence: TGTGCCAGCAGCCACCGACAGGGCTATGGCTACACCTTC.

Here the CDR3 DNA reads TGCAGCGTTGAAGGCGGGGCAAGGACTGAAGCTTTCTTT. Translated: CSVEGGARTEAFF. The chain combines TRBV29-1 with TRBJ1-1; TRBD1 is a possible D gene (5 bases). The V gene lost 1 base and the J gene lost 5 bases, with 11 bases spanning the gap. CDR1 and CDR2 (germline): SQVTM, ANQGSEA. There are 13 residues in the CDR3.

The V gene is TRBV7-2, the J gene TRBJ2-1, with TRBD1 identical over 11 bases. Germline CDR1 SGHTA, CDR2 FQGNSA. V trimming: 1 base; J trimming: 11 bases; junction bases outside the gene matches: 4. The length of the CDR3 is 14 residues. CDR3 sequence: CASSLGTGGNKQFF. CDR3 nucleotides: TGTGCCAGCAGCTTAGGGACAGGGGGCAACAAGCAGTTCTTC.

The V and J genes are TRBV19 and TRBJ2-1, with D possibly TRBD1 on 5 matching bases. This CDR3 has 13 residues. Trimming cost V 7 bases and J 0 bases, with 7 bases left between them. Per the germline V gene, CDR1 is LNHDA and CDR2 is SQIVND (reference sequence). The CDR3 bases are TGTGCCAGTACTCAGGGCTCCTACAATGAGCAGTTCTTC. Encoded protein: CASTQGSYNEQFF. Full variable domain (remainder filled in from reference TRBV19 and TRBJ2-1): DGGITQSPKYLFRKEGQNVTLSCEQNLNHDAMYWYRQDPGQGLRLIYYSQIVNDFQKGDIAEGYSVSREKKESFPLTVTSAQKNPTAFYLCASTQGSYNEQFFGPGTRLTVL.

This clonotype is a singleton in its sample. The chain is built from TRBV20-1 and TRBJ2-5, with 7 bases matching TRBD2. The CDR3 covers 11 residues. Germline V lookup: CDR1 DFQATT, CDR2 SNEGSKA (reference sequence). With 4 bases clipped from V and 5 bases from J, the junction kept 1 base outside the gene matches. The CDR3 region is CSATLAETQYF. DNA of the CDR3: TGCAGTGCTACACTAGCGGAGACCCAGTACTTC.

V gene TRBV6-2 or TRBV6-3 combines with J gene TRBJ1-5, with a weak D call TRBD1 (5 bases). The CDR3 has 15 residues. The germline V and J ends were trimmed by 6 bases and 6 bases, with 18 bases remaining between them. From germline, CDR1 is MNHEY and CDR2 SVGEGT. The CDR3 spells CASRASGTNFQPQHF. The CDR3 bases are TGTGCCAGCAGAGCCTCCGGGACGAATTTTCAGCCCCAGCATTTT.

By share, this clonotype ranks as medium-sized. The chain couples TRBV2 to TRBJ2-2; a weak D match, TRBD1 (5 bases). V lost 3 bases, J lost 4 bases, and 12 bases lay in between. The CDR3 runs 15 residues. Germline CDR1 is SNHLY and CDR2 is FYNNEI. The CDR3 region is CASSDIGVSTGELFF. CDR3 sequence (DNA): TGTGCCAGCAGTGATATAGGGGTTTCCACCGGGGAGCTGTTTTTT.

This clonotype was detected a few times. This chain connects TRBV29-1 to TRBJ2-3, with TRBD2 matching over 7 bases. From germline, CDR1 is SQVTM and CDR2 ANQGSEA. The ends lost 5 bases at V and 7 bases at J; junction bases unmatched: 6. CDR3 length: 12 amino acids. The CDR3, as DNA: TGCAGCGTTTCTAGCGGTGGAAATACGCAGTATTTT. Translation: CSVSSGGNTQYF.

This clonotype is labeled medium-sized (0.01 to 0.1%). The chain employs TRBV19 and TRBJ2-7; TRBD2 matches 7 bases. This CDR3 has 13 residues. The junction had 5 bases not matched to a gene; V was cut back by 4 bases and J by 5 bases. Per germline, CDR1 LNHDA and CDR2 SQIVND (reference sequence). The CDR3 region is CASSSGGIDEQYF. The CDR3, as DNA: TGTGCCAGTAGTAGCGGGGGTATCGACGAGCAGTACTTC.

This clonotype was seen a few times. The genes are TRBV19 and TRBJ2-1; D call uncertain. V was pared by 3 bases and J by 0 bases, with 9 bases between. The germline gives CDR1 LNHDA, CDR2 SQIVND (reference sequence). The CDR3 is 15 residues long. In nucleotides, the CDR3 is TGTGCCAGTAGTATCTCGGCAAGCTCCTACAATGAGCAGTTCTTC. It translates to CASSISASSYNEQFF.

V gene TRBV7-9 combines with J gene TRBJ2-1, with D perhaps TRBD1 (6 bases). The CDR3 is 13 residues long. Germline V gene data show CDR1 as SEHNR and CDR2 as FQNEAQ (reference sequence). V shed 2 bases and J shed 6 bases, with 8 bases lying between them. The CDR3, as DNA: TGTGCCAGCAGCTTAAGGGGGTCCAATGAGCAGTTCTTC. Its translation: CASSLRGSNEQFF.

The V call is TRBV7-2, the J call TRBJ1-1; D ambiguous. The length of the CDR3 is 12 residues. V was shortened by 4 bases and J by 6 bases, with 9 bases between the two germline ends. Looked up from germline, CDR1 is SGHTA and CDR2 is FQGNSA. The CDR3 nucleotides are TGTGCCAGCAGCTCGGGTGAGTCTGAAGCTTTCTTT. Translation gives CASSSGESEAFF.

In its sample, this clonotype was seen many times. J is TRBJ2-2 and V is TRBV6-1; TRBD1 matches 7 bases. The V gene end was trimmed by 4 bases and the J gene end by 1 base; junction bases not matched to a gene: 6. Germline-derived CDR1 and CDR2 are MNHNS and SASEGT. The CDR3 consists of 16 residues. The CDR3 DNA follows: TGTGCCAGCAGTGCCAACAGGGGCTGGAACACCGGGGAGCTGTTTTTT. Amino acids: CASSANRGWNTGELFF.